The 9 T cell receptor beta chains presented below share a single source sample, sequenced in a study of blood T cell repertoires in COVID-19. The repertoire was sequenced with immunoSEQ multiplex PCR; TCRdb's copy has only in-frame clones and lacks some. The table records about 38,000 clones, about 76% of them present only once. The sample consisted of peripheral blood. These TCRs come from a man between 65 and 85 years old with COVID-19, enrolled during active disease.

The V and J genes are TRBV11-2 and TRBJ2-2, with D possibly TRBD1 on 6 matching bases. The germline CDR1 and CDR2 sequences are SGHAT and FQNNGV. Trimming cost V 1 base and J 0 bases, with 15 bases left between them. The length of the CDR3 is 18 residues. The chain's CDR3 is CASSLGVGPGANTGELFF. The CDR3 DNA sequence: TGTGCCAGCAGCTTAGGGGTTGGGCCAGGGGCGAACACCGGGGAGCTGTTTTTT.

The chain combines TRBV6-5 with TRBJ2-4; D may be TRBD1 (6 bases). Deletions cut 8 bases from V and 7 bases from J, with 18 bases between. CDR3 length: 14 residues. Germline values: CDR1 MNHEY, CDR2 SVGAGI. The chain's CDR3 is CASGDRSYGNIQYF. DNA for the CDR3: TGTGCCAGCGGAGACAGGTCCTATGGGAACATTCAGTACTTC.

The chain uses TRBV28 and TRBJ1-2; 8 bases fit TRBD1. The CDR3 loop spans 15 amino acids. With V trimmed by 6 bases and J by 2 bases, 8 bases remained unmatched. CDR1 is MDHEN, CDR2 SYDVKM, per germline. The DNA for the CDR3 is TGTGCCAGCAGCTCTTCAGGGGGCGCCAACTATGGCTACACCTTC. Translating gives CASSSSGGANYGYTF.

This sequence joins TRBV19 and TRBJ1-1, with TRBD1 matching 9 bases. The CDR3 contains 17 residues. The trim removed 5 bases at V and 0 bases at J, leaving 10 bases unmatched. The germline gives CDR1 LNHDA, CDR2 SQIVND (reference sequence). The CDR3 sequence is CASSFPTGGGMNTEAFF. CDR3 nucleotide sequence: TGTGCCAGTAGTTTCCCCACAGGGGGCGGGATGAACACTGAAGCTTTCTTT. The full variable domain, with the rest looked up from reference TRBV19 and TRBJ1-1, is DGGITQSPKYLFRKEGQNVTLSCEQNLNHDAMYWYRQDPGQGLRLIYYSQIVNDFQKGDIAEGYSVSREKKESFPLTVTSAQKNPTAFYLCASSFPTGGGMNTEAFFGQGTRLTVV.

V gene TRBV2 combines with J gene TRBJ2-7; TRBD1 agrees at 7 bases. This CDR3 has 12 amino acids. Germline CDR1 SNHLY, CDR2 FYNNEI. Losses at the gene ends were 7 bases for V and 2 bases for J; bases not matched to a gene: 2. For the CDR3, the DNA is TGTGCCAGCACCGACAGGGCCTACGAGCAGTACTTC. As protein: CASTDRAYEQYF.

The rearrangement uses TRBV9 and TRBJ2-3; TRBD2 might be the D (5 bases). Trimming removed 4 bases at V and 4 bases at J, with 22 bases between. The CDR3 extends over 17 amino acids. CDR1 is SGDLS and CDR2 is YYNGEE in the germline V gene. The chain's CDR3 is CASSPWWLLGRADTQYF. The CDR3 nucleotides read TGTGCCAGCAGCCCCTGGTGGCTACTAGGGCGTGCAGATACGCAGTATTTT.

This clone was picked up many times. The chain has TRBV6-2 or TRBV6-3 and TRBJ2-7; D unclear. Germline loops: CDR1 MNHEY, CDR2 SVGEGT. Trimming removed 5 bases from V and 7 bases from J, with 9 bases in between. This CDR3 region has 11 residues. The CDR3 here is CASSRPLEQYF. DNA of the CDR3: TGTGCCAGCAGTCGTCCGTTAGAGCAGTACTTC.

This clone was counted a single time. The chain recombines TRBV28 with TRBJ1-1; D possibly corresponds to TRBD1 (5 bases). The ends were cut back, 6 bases at V and 1 base at J, with 9 bases in the middle. Germline V gene sequence: CDR1 MDHEN, CDR2 SYDVKM. This CDR3 is built from 13 residues. CDR3 residues: CASSPQGNTEAFF. The CDR3 DNA sequence: TGTGCCAGCAGCCCCCAGGGGAACACTGAAGCTTTCTTT.

V usage is TRBV15 and J usage is TRBJ1-1, with no clear D. Germline-derived CDR1 and CDR2 are LNHNV and YYDKDF (reference sequence). This CDR3 comprises 13 residues. Trimming shortened V by 2 bases and J by 1 base, and 5 bases separated the two germline ends. In nucleotides, the CDR3 is TGTGCCACCAGCAGAACAGAGAACACTGAAGCTTTCTTT. Encoded protein: CATSRTENTEAFF.